The subject of this entry is one TCR beta chain. The data stem from a study of blood T cell repertoires in COVID-19. Study context: COVID-19 samples collected from the United States, Italy and Spain covered acute and convalescent phases.

Trimming took off 4 bases at V and 5 bases at J, with 19 bases between the two ends. Germline assignment: CDR1 SGHTA and CDR2 FQGNSA. The CDR3 runs to 16 residues. In the original processing: Amplified reference gene primers provided the basis for estimating nucleated cell counts. The repertoire was sequenced with immunoSEQ multiplex PCR; TCRdb's copy has only in-frame clones and lacks some. V, J and clone size are taken as reported in that table, and D and trimming were inferred from the DNA itself. The table lists approximately 290,000 clones, approximately 85% of them singletons, with 0.87% in the top ten. The Seattle site enrolled patients during active infection and followed them longitudinally.

The chain links TRBV7-2 to TRBJ2-3; maybe TRBD2 (6 bases). Sequencing was done on a sample of peripheral blood. The receptor was isolated from a human donor with COVID-19, enrolled during active disease. The donor label of this sample is uncertain. The CDR3 nucleotides read TGTGCCAGCAGCTCCTCCACTAGCCCTGGGGTAGATACGCAGTATTTT. The encoded protein is CASSSSTSPGVDTQYF.